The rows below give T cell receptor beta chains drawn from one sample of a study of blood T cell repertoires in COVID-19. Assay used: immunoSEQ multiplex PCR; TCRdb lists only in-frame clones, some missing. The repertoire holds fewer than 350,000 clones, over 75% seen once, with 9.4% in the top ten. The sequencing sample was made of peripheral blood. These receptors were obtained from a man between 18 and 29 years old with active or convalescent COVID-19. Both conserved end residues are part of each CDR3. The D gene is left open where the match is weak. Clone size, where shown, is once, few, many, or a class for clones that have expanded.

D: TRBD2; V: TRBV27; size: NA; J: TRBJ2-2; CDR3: CASSPKLAGGTNTGELFF; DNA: TGTGCCAGCAGTCCGAAACTAGCGGGGGGAACGAACACCGGGGAGCTGTTTTTT
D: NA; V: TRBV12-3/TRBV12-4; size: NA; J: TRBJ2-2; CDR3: CASSLTTPGELFF; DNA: TGTGCCAGCAGTTTGACTACTCCCGGGGAGCTGTTTTTT
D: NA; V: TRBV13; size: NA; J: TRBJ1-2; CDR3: CASSSRDTYGYTF; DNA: TGTGCCAGCAGCTCCCGGGACACCTATGGCTACACCTTC
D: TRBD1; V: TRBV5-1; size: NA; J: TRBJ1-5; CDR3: CASSETGVGQPQHF; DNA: TGCGCCAGCAGCGAGACAGGGGTTGGGCAGCCCCAGCATTTT
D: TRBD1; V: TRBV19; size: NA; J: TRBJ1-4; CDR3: CASSRQGINEKLFF; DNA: TGTGCCAGTAGCCGACAGGGGATTAATGAAAAACTGTTTTTT
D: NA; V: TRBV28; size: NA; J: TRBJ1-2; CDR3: CASSLGAGYGYTF; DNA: TGTGCCAGCAGTTTGGGGGCCGGTTATGGCTACACCTTC
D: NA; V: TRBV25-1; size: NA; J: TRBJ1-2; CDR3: CASSGGSYWGYTF; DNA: TGTGCCAGCAGTGGAGGTTCCTACTGGGGCTACACCTTC
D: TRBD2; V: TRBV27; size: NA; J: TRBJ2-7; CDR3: CASSYGKRGSYEQYF; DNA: TGTGCCAGCAGTTACGGGAAGCGGGGTTCCTACGAGCAGTACTTC
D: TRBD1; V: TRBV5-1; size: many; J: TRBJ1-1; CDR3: CASSSWDRGRTEAFF; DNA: TGCGCCAGCAGCTCTTGGGACAGGGGGAGGACTGAAGCTTTCTTT
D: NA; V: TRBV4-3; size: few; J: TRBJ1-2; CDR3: CASSQVWAGYGYTF; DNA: TGCGCCAGCAGCCAAGTGTGGGCGGGCTATGGCTACACCTTC
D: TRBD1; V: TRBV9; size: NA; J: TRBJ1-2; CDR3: CASSAQGVYGYTF; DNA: TGTGCCAGCAGCGCCCAGGGGGTCTATGGCTACACCTTC
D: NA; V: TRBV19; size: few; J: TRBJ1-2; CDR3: CASRPNRDTVYGYTF; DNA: TGTGCCAGTAGACCAAACCGGGACACGGTCTATGGCTACACCTTC
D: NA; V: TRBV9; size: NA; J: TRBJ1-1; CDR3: CASSTQGQPNTEAFF; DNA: TGTGCCAGCAGCACGCAGGGACAACCGAACACTGAAGCTTTCTTT
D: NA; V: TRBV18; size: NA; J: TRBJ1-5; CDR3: CASSPPGNQPQHF; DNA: TGTGCCAGCTCACCACCCGGCAATCAGCCCCAGCATTTT
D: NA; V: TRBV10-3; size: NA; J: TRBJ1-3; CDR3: CAIADGNTIYF; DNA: TGTGCCATCGCAGATGGAAACACCATATATTTT
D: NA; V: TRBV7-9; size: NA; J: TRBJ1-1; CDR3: CASSSTGEAFF; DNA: TGTGCCAGCAGTTCAACAGGGGAAGCTTTCTTT
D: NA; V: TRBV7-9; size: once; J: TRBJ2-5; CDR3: CASSRRTTYQETQYF; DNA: TGTGCCAGCAGCAGACGGACAACGTACCAAGAGACCCAGTACTTC
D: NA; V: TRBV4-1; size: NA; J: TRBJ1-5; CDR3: CASSQGVHQPQHF; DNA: TGCGCCAGCAGCCAGGGAGTACATCAGCCCCAGCATTTT
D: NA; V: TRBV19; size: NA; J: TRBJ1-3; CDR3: CASSVTGVPTGNTIYF; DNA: TGTGCCAGTAGTGTTACGGGAGTCCCAACTGGAAACACCATATATTTT
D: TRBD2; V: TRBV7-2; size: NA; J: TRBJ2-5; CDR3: CASSLVPAGGARAQYF; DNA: TGTGCCAGCAGCTTAGTACCAGCGGGGGGGGCCCGGGCCCAGTACTTC
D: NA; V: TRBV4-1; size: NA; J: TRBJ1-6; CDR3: CASSQDGRALNSPLHF; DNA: TGCGCCAGCAGCCAAGATGGTAGAGCACTAAATTCACCCCTCCACTTT
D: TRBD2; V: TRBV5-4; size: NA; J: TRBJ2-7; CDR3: CASSSGTSGGLSSYEQYF; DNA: TGTGCCAGCAGCTCGGGGACTAGCGGGGGTTTAAGCTCCTACGAGCAGTACTTC
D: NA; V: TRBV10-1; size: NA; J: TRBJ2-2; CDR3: CASSEGGRTGELFF; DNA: TGCGCCAGCAGTGAGGGAGGACGTACCGGGGAGCTGTTTTTT
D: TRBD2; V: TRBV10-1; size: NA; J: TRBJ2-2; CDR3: CASSESRTSGTTNTGELFF; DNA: TGCGCCAGCAGTGAGTCTCGGACTAGCGGGACAACGAACACCGGGGAGCTGTTTTTT
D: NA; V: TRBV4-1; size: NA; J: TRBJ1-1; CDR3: CASSPRQEYEVFF; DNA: TGCGCCAGCAGCCCGCGACAAGAGTATGAAGTTTTCTTT
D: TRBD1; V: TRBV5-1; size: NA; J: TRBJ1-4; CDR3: CASTLDRGREKLFF; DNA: TGCGCCAGCACCTTGGACAGGGGGCGTGAAAAACTGTTTTTT
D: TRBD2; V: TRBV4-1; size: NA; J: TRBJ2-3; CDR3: CASSLGLAGGGSDTQYF; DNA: TGCGCCAGCAGCCTGGGACTAGCGGGGGGCGGGTCAGATACGCAGTATTTT
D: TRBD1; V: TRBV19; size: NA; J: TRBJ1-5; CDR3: CASSIGDNRGDQPQHF; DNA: TGTGCCAGTAGTATAGGGGATAACAGGGGAGATCAGCCCCAGCATTTT
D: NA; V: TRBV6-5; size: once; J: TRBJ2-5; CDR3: CASGLTGQLKETQYF; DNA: TGTGCCAGCGGCTTAACGGGTCAACTAAAAGAGACCCAGTACTTC
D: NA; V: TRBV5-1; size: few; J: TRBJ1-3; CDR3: CASSLAYGSGNTIYF; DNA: TGCGCCAGCAGCTTGGCCTACGGCTCTGGAAACACCATATATTTT
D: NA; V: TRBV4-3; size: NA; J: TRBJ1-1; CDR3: CASSQGQANTEAFF; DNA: TGCGCCAGCAGCCAAGGACAGGCGAACACTGAAGCTTTCTTT
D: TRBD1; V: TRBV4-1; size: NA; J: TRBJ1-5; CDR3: CASSPKDRGNQPQHF; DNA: TGCGCCAGCAGCCCTAAAGACAGGGGCAATCAGCCCCAGCATTTT
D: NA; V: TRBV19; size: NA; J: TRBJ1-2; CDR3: CASQDGQTRYGYTF; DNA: TGTGCCAGCCAGGATGGACAGACTCGCTATGGCTACACCTTC
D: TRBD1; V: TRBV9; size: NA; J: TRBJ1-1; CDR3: CASNHQAGGENTEAFF; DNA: TGTGCCAGCAACCACCAGGCAGGGGGCGAGAACACTGAAGCTTTCTTT
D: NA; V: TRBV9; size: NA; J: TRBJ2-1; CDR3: CASSPLGGEQFF; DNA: TGTGCCAGCAGCCCTCTAGGTGGGGAGCAGTTCTTC
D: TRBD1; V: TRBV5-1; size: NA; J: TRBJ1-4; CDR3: CASSAGTGGGNEKLFF; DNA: TGCGCCAGCAGCGCCGGGACAGGGGGCGGGAATGAAAAACTGTTTTTT
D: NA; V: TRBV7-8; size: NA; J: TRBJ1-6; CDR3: CASSVDSYSYNSPLHF; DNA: TGTGCCAGCAGCGTGGACAGTTACTCCTATAATTCACCCCTCCACTTT
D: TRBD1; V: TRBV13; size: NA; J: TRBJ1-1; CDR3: CASSLLGQGGTEAFF; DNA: TGTGCCAGCAGCTTATTGGGACAGGGAGGTACTGAAGCTTTCTTT
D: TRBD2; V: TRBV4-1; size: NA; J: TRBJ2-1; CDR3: CASSQRVSGAYNEQFF; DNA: TGCGCCAGCAGCCAGAGAGTGAGCGGGGCCTACAATGAGCAGTTCTTC
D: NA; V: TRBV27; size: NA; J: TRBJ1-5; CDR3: CASSWRGADQPQHF; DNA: TGTGCCAGCAGTTGGCGGGGGGCAGATCAGCCCCAGCATTTT
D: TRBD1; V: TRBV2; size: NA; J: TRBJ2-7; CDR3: CASTPQAAGGGEQYF; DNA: TGTGCCAGCACGCCCCAGGCCGCAGGGGGCGGCGAGCAGTACTTC
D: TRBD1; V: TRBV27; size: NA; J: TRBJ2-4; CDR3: CASSAGTGYDIQYF; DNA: TGTGCCAGCAGTGCCGGGACAGGTTATGACATTCAGTACTTC
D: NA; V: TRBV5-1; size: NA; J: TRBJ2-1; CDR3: CASSLLDNEQFF; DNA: TGCGCCAGCAGCTTGCTAGACAATGAGCAGTTCTTC
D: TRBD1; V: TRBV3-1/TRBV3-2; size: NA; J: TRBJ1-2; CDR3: CASSTDRGLPDYGYTF; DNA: TGTGCCAGCAGCACGGACAGGGGGCTCCCAGACTATGGCTACACCTTC
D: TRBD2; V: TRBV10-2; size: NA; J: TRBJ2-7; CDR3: CASKAGETLQYF; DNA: TGCGCCAGCAAGGCGGGGGAAACCTTGCAGTACTTC
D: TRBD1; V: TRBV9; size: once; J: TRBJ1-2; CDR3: CASSGEFTGGGYTF; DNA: TGTGCCAGCAGCGGGGAATTCACAGGGGGCGGCTACACCTTC